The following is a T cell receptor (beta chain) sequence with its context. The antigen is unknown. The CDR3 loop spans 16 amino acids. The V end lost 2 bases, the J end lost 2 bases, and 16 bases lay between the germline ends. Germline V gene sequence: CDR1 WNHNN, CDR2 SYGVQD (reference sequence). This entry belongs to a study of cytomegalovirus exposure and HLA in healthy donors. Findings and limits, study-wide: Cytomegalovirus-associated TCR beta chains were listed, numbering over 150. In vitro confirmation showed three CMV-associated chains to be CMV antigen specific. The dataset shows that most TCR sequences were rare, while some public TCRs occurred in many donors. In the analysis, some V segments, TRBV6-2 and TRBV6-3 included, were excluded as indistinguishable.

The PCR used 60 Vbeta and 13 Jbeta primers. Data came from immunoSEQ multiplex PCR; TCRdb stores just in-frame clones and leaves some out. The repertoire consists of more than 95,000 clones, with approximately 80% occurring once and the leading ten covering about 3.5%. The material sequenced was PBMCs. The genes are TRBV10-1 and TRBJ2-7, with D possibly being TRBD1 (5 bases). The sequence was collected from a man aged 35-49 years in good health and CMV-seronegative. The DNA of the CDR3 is TGCGCCAGCAGTGAGCCGTACCCCCAGGGCGCCTACGAGCAGTACTTC. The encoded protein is CASSEPYPQGAYEQYF.